This TCR beta chain derives from a study of T cells after yellow fever vaccination. This clonotype showed up just a few times. TCRdb called the 5' RACE reads again in MiXCR, with one record for every CDR3 protein. The sample gives a few hundred thousand distinct CDR3 sequences, 8.7% of which show up once; about 3% is in the top ten. This TCR was recovered from a man aged 18 to 30 who received the YFV17D yellow fever vaccine. The sample consisted of CD4+ T cells sorted from PBMCs, taken 5 days after the yellow fever booster vaccination.

The CDR3 spells CASSRDRFFNTGELFF. The CDR3 nucleotides are TGCGCCAGCAGCAGGGACAGGTTTTTCAACACCGGGGAGCTGTTTTTT. The chain couples TRBV5-1 to TRBJ2-2; 8 nucleotides align to TRBD1. Trimming cost V 4 bases and J 2 bases; bases outside gene matches: 7. CDR1 and CDR2 from the germline V gene are SGHRS and YFSETQ. This CDR3 contains 16 residues. The full variable domain, in which reference TRBV5-1 and TRBJ2-2 provide the parts outside the CDR3, is KAGVTQTPRYLIKTRGQQVTLSCSPISGHRSVSWYQQTPGQGLQFLFEYFSETQRNKGNFPGRFSGRQFSNSRSEMNVSTLELGDSALYLCASSRDRFFNTGELFFGEGSRLTVL.